The 2 T cell receptor beta chains below were found in one sample sequenced in a study of blood T cell repertoires in COVID-19. Sequencing used immunoSEQ multiplex PCR; TCRdb keeps in-frame clones, though not all of them. The sample has 250,000 to 350,000 clones; roughly 87% are singletons. Sequenced material: PBMCs or T cells enriched from blood (not recorded which). Receptor source: a woman in her thirties who had recovered from COVID-19.

This clone was counted once. The V and J genes are TRBV9 and TRBJ2-1, with 8 bases matching TRBD2. The V gene end was trimmed by 0 bases and the J gene end by 7 bases; junction bases not matched to a gene: 6. The germline V gene encodes CDR1 SGDLS and CDR2 YYNGEE. The CDR3 runs 15 residues. For the CDR3, the DNA is TGTGCCAGCAGCGTAGACGGGACTAGGGGTAATGAGCAGTTCTTC. It yields the protein CASSVDGTRGNEQFF.

Ten or more counts support this clone. J is TRBJ2-7 and V is TRBV30; possible D gene TRBD1, 7 bases. Per germline, CDR1 GTSNPN and CDR2 SVGIG (reference sequence). Trimming cost V 5 bases and J 3 bases, with 17 bases left between them. CDR3 length equals 14 residues. CDR3 loop: CAWDPGDSYYEQYF. The CDR3 DNA follows: TGTGCCTGGGACCCGGGGGACAGCTACTACGAGCAGTACTTC.